The source of this T cell receptor (beta chain) is a study of cytotoxic CD8 clonotypes in ibrutinib-treated CLL. Turning to the study itself: Partial responses totalled about 24 and complete responses 2; after median roughly 68 months, roughly 14 remained remitted and roughly twelve progressed. Once patients had received a median approximately twelve months of treatment, range 6 to 36, response samples were obtained. Study-level points and caveats: Clonality went higher at ibrutinib response and then dropped back toward baseline at progression.

The table came from immunoSEQ multiplex PCR; TCRdb's copy has only in-frame clones and leaves some out. The table includes about 17,000 clones, 75% to 85% detected once. Cryopreserved PBMCs supplied roughly 2 micrograms of genomic DNA for TCR beta libraries. About this clone: Its cognate antigen is unknown.

V shed 5 bases and J 0 bases; nucleotides not matched to a gene: 8. The germline V gene has CDR1 SGHNT and CDR2 YYREEE (reference sequence). This CDR3 comprises 16 residues. The sample here was PBMCs, taken before ibrutinib treatment. The genes are TRBV5-4 and TRBJ1-1, with TRBD1 matching over 9 bases. The origin of this receptor is a human donor with chronic lymphocytic leukemia. The CDR3 DNA is TGTGCCAGCAGGGACCGGGACAGGGATATGAACACTGAAGCTTTCTTT. This translates into CASRDRDRDMNTEAFF.